The 3 T cell receptor beta chains in this list originate from one sample, sequenced in a study of blood T cell repertoires in COVID-19. Some clones are missing from TCRdb's copy, which holds only in-frame ones; the method was immunoSEQ multiplex PCR. This table holds about 43,000 clones, approximately 86% found once. The source material was peripheral blood. Every receptor here comes from a woman older than 75 with active COVID-19.

This clone was seen a handful of times. V is TRBV5-6 and J is TRBJ1-1, with 7 bases matching TRBD1. CDR3 size: 13 residues. Germline-derived CDR1 and CDR2 are SGHDT and YYEEEE. J lost 2 bases, V lost 7 bases, and 5 bases had no gene match. The CDR3 is CASRQGINTEAFF. CDR3 nucleotide sequence: TGTGCCAGCCGACAGGGAATCAACACTGAAGCTTTCTTT.

The CDR3 here is CASRLDRVHSPLHF. The CDR3, as DNA: TGTGCCAGCAGATTAGACAGGGTTCATTCACCCCTCCACTTT. The chain carries TRBV6-5 and TRBJ1-6; 7 positions agree with TRBD1. This CDR3 spans 14 amino acids. Looked up from germline, CDR1 is MNHEY and CDR2 is SVGAGI. With V trimmed by 6 bases and J by 8 bases, 7 bases remained unmatched.

The chain couples TRBV15 to TRBJ2-5, with a tentative D call TRBD2 (6 bases). Trimming left V 7 bases short and J 5 bases short, with 11 bases between. Per the germline V gene, CDR1 is LNHNV and CDR2 is YYDKDF (reference sequence). The CDR3 is 12 residues long. This CDR3 is CATIGTGETQYF. CDR3 sequence (DNA): TGTGCCACCATCGGGACTGGGGAGACCCAGTACTTC.